This entry lists 23 T cell receptor beta chains sequenced from one sample in a study of spatial heterogeneity in lung cancer. Study-wide points: Expanded alpha and beta TCR counts within tumors tracked tumor mutation counts.

Their recognized antigens are unknown. One entry per CDR3 protein, called by TCRdb with MiXCR from the 5' RACE reads. The sample records about 17,000 distinct CDR3 sequences, less than 7.5% being singletons. As for time point: sample taken at primary tumor resection. Specimen: lung tumor tissue, collected at surgery. Receptors were obtained from a male donor with early-stage non-small cell lung cancer.

This clonotype was observed at least ten times. This chain links TRBV20-1 with TRBJ1-2, with D uncertain. CDR1 and CDR2 (germline): DFQATT, SNEGSKA (reference sequence). V lost 3 bases to trimming and J lost 1 base, with 6 bases between them. This CDR3 is 12 amino acids long. The CDR3 is CSARPNNYGYTF. The CDR3 DNA is TGCAGTGCTAGGCCTAATAACTATGGCTACACCTTC.

V and J are TRBV28 and TRBJ2-5, with a possible D match to TRBD2 (5 bases). The CDR3 spans 13 residues. The ends were cut back, 3 bases at V and 6 bases at J, with 11 bases in the middle. CDR1 and CDR2 (germline): MDHEN, SYDVKM. The CDR3 DNA reads TGTGCCAGCAGTTTTCCCGGGATCAAGACCCAGTACTTC. Its translation is CASSFPGIKTQYF.

This clonotype was observed at least ten times. CDR3 amino acids: CASSTTGDTQYF. The CDR3 DNA is TGTGCCAGCAGCACGACAGGGGATACGCAGTATTTT. The chain employs TRBV7-8 and TRBJ2-3; 7 nucleotides agree with TRBD1. The germline CDR1 and CDR2 sequences are SGHVS and FQNEAQ. V shed 5 bases, J shed 6 bases, and the junction held 2 bases outside the gene matches. The CDR3 runs 12 residues.

The rearrangement joins TRBV28 to TRBJ1-3; 8 nucleotides align to TRBD1. The germline V gene encodes CDR1 MDHEN and CDR2 SYDVKM. The V segment lost 3 bases and the J segment 0 bases; nucleotides outside the gene matches: 7. The CDR3 loop spans 17 amino acids. The CDR3 region is CASSFLQDRASGNTIYF. The DNA for the CDR3 is TGTGCCAGCAGTTTTCTCCAGGACAGGGCCTCTGGAAACACCATATATTTT. The entire variable domain, with the rest obtained from reference TRBV28 and TRBJ1-3, is as follows: DVKVTQSSRYLVKRTGEKVFLECVQDMDHENMFWYRQDPGLGLRLIYFSYDVKMKEKGDIPEGYSVSREKKERFSLILESASTNQTSMYLCASSFLQDRASGNTIYFGEGSWLTVV.

By share of the sample, this clonotype is medium-sized (0.01 to 0.1%). V gene TRBV7-2 combines with J gene TRBJ1-2; D ambiguous. The CDR3 has 16 residues. Germline V gives CDR1 SGHTA, CDR2 FQGNSA. Trimming stripped 3 bases from V and 6 bases from J, with 20 bases between. The CDR3 protein is CASSFFLGDTPDGYTF. CDR3 DNA: TGTGCCAGCAGCTTTTTTTTGGGTGACACTCCGGATGGCTACACCTTC. Supplemented by reference TRBV7-2 and TRBJ1-2, the full variable domain reads GAGVSQSPSNKVTEKGKDVELRCDPISGHTALYWYRQSLGQGLEFLIYFQGNSAPDKSGLPSDRFSAERTGGSVSTLTIQRTQQEDSAVYLCASSFFLGDTPDGYTFGSGTRLTVV.

This clonotype was counted ten times or more. V gene TRBV28 combines with J gene TRBJ2-7; tentative D call: TRBD2 (6 bases). The ends were cut back, 5 bases at V and 0 bases at J, with 14 bases in the middle. This CDR3 has 15 amino acids. CDR1 and CDR2 (germline): MDHEN, SYDVKM. The CDR3 loop is CASSESGGSSYEQYF. CDR3 DNA: TGTGCCAGCAGTGAAAGCGGAGGGAGCTCCTACGAGCAGTACTTC.

This clonotype was seen many times. The chain couples TRBV21-1 to TRBJ2-1; the table calls TRBD2, which could not be checked here. TRBV21-1 is termed a pseudogene. CDR3 length: 16 residues. CDR3: CASSWGLPESYNEQFF. The CDR3 DNA reads as TGTGCCAGCAGCTGGGGACTTCCAGAATCCTACAATGAGCAGTTCTTC.

In this sample, this clonotype turned up many times. This sequence joins TRBV18 and TRBJ2-5; weak D call: TRBD2 (6 bases). The CDR3 extends over 13 amino acids. Germline V CDR1 and CDR2: KGHSH, LQKENI. Trimming shortened V by 6 bases and J by 5 bases, and 13 bases separated the two germline ends. The CDR3 loop is CASSPSGGETQYF. In DNA form, the CDR3 reads TGTGCCAGCTCGCCGTCAGGAGGGGAGACCCAGTACTTC. Looking up the rest from reference TRBV18 and TRBJ2-5 gives the full variable domain: NAGVMQNPRHLVRRRGQEARLRCSPMKGHSHVYWYRQLPEEGLKFMVYLQKENIIDESGMPKERFSAEFPKEGPSILRIQQVVRGDSAAYFCASSPSGGETQYFGPGTRLLVL.

This clonotype was seen many times. The V and J genes are TRBV20-1 and TRBJ2-2; D is possibly TRBD2 (6 bases). The germline gives CDR1 DFQATT, CDR2 SNEGSKA (reference sequence). This CDR3 contains 16 residues. With 3 bases removed from V and 3 bases from J, the gap between germline ends came to 17 bases. The CDR3 coding sequence is TGCAGTGCTAGGCAGGGAGGAAATCTGGACACCGGGGAGCTGTTTTTT. Amino acids: CSARQGGNLDTGELFF.

By share, this clonotype counts as medium-sized. The V and J genes are TRBV20-1 and TRBJ2-7; D unresolved. Trimming pared 0 bases from V and 0 bases from J, leaving 12 bases between. CDR1 and CDR2 (germline): DFQATT, SNEGSKA (reference sequence). The CDR3 covers 15 residues. CDR3 sequence reads: CSARDTALLSYEQYF. As DNA, the CDR3 is TGCAGTGCTAGAGATACAGCCCTGCTCTCCTACGAGCAGTACTTC.

This clonotype was counted ten times or more. This sequence joins TRBV5-6 and TRBJ2-3, with D unresolved. The germline V gene has CDR1 SGHDT and CDR2 YYEEEE. This CDR3 region has 12 residues. The ends were cut back, 4 bases at V and 6 bases at J, with 9 bases in the middle. Written as DNA, the CDR3 is TGTGCCAGCAGCCTGCAGATGGATACGCAGTATTTT. This codes for CASSLQMDTQYF.

This clonotype was seen a few times. V gene TRBV5-6 combines with J gene TRBJ1-1; 7 nucleotides line up with TRBD1. The V segment lost 3 bases and the J segment 2 bases; nucleotides outside the gene matches: 4. The CDR3 has 14 amino acids. Germline-derived CDR1 and CDR2 are SGHDT and YYEEEE. CDR3 in DNA: TGTGCCAGCAGCTGGGGGACAGCTAACACTGAAGCTTTCTTT. It translates to CASSWGTANTEAFF.

This clonotype was seen many times. The V gene is TRBV29-1, the J gene TRBJ2-7; perhaps TRBD2 as D (6 bases). The V end lost 4 bases, the J end lost 12 bases, and 16 bases lay between the germline ends. Germline V gene data show CDR1 as SQVTM and CDR2 as ANQGSEA. This CDR3 region has 11 residues. For the CDR3, the DNA is TGCAGCGTTGGGGAGGAGTCGGGTCGGTACTTC. Protein: CSVGEESGRYF.

This clonotype has at least ten counts. This chain uses TRBV12-2 with TRBJ2-5. TRBV12-2 has pseudogene status. The CDR3 extends over 16 amino acids. The CDR3 loop is CASRLARSQAQETQYF. In DNA form, the CDR3 reads TGTGCAAGTCGCTTAGCTCGGAGCCAGGCCCAAGAGACCCAGTACTTC.

This chain connects TRBV27 to TRBJ2-7, with D perhaps TRBD1 (5 bases). Germline-derived CDR1 and CDR2 are MNHEY and SMNVEV (reference sequence). Between the trimmed V and J ends, which lost 1 base and 3 bases, there was a span of 10 bases. CDR3 length: 14 amino acids. The CDR3 bases are TGTGCCAGCAGTTTATGGGCAGGGTTCTACGAGCAGTACTTC. This encodes CASSLWAGFYEQYF.

This clonotype has a handful of counts. This sequence joins TRBV11-2 and TRBJ2-3, with a weak D call TRBD2 (6 bases). The CDR3 extends over 14 amino acids. The germline V and J ends were trimmed by 5 bases and 3 bases, with 12 bases remaining between them. Germline values: CDR1 SGHAT, CDR2 FQNNGV. The CDR3 DNA reads as TGTGCCAGCAGCGGAGGGTGGGGGACAGATACGCAGTATTTT. It specifies CASSGGWGTDTQYF.

This clonotype was detected many times. CDR3 in amino acids: CASSAPGWEQYF. The DNA for the CDR3 is TGTGCCAGCAGTGCCCCGGGATGGGAGCAGTACTTC. V and J are TRBV6-5 and TRBJ2-7; tentative D call: TRBD2 (5 bases). The germline V and J ends were trimmed by 5 bases and 7 bases, with 12 bases remaining between them. Germline CDR1 and CDR2: MNHEY and SVGAGI. The CDR3 runs 12 residues.

This clonotype was observed at least ten times. This chain joins TRBV5-4 and TRBJ2-1; 12 bases align to TRBD2. V trimming: 4 bases; J trimming: 4 bases; junction bases outside the gene matches: 3. Germline CDR1 and CDR2: SGHNT and YYREEE (reference sequence). The CDR3 loop spans 15 amino acids. CDR3: CASSLAGGFYNEQFF. In nucleotides, the CDR3 is TGTGCCAGCAGCCTAGCGGGAGGGTTTTACAATGAGCAGTTCTTC.

In its sample, this clonotype was seen a few times. V usage is TRBV6-1 and J usage is TRBJ1-1; 7 bases agree with TRBD1. The CDR3 loop spans 16 amino acids. J was trimmed by 2 bases and V by 5 bases; bases with no gene match: 11. Germline V gives CDR1 MNHNS, CDR2 SASEGT. CDR3 in amino acids: CASSRRKGASNTEAFF. CDR3 in DNA: TGTGCCAGCAGTCGTAGGAAGGGGGCCTCCAACACTGAAGCTTTCTTT.

This clonotype was recorded at least ten times. The gene calls are TRBV5-1 and TRBJ2-7; D assignment may be TRBD1 or TRBD2 (5 bases each). Looked up from germline, CDR1 is SGHRS and CDR2 is YFSETQ. V dropped 5 bases and J dropped 2 bases, with 14 bases sitting between them. This CDR3 comprises 14 residues. The CDR3 here is CASSFLGTAYEQYF. CDR3 nucleotide sequence: TGCGCCAGCAGTTTCCTAGGGACCGCCTACGAGCAGTACTTC.

V is TRBV7-9 and J is TRBJ1-2; maybe TRBD1 (5 bases). V was shortened by 6 bases and J by 8 bases, with 16 bases between the two germline ends. The CDR3 runs to 13 residues. Per the germline V gene, CDR1 is SEHNR and CDR2 is FQNEAQ (reference sequence). DNA of the CDR3: TGTGCCAGCAGTTCCGGGGCCGTTAGGGGCTACACCTTC. This translates into CASSSGAVRGYTF.

This clonotype was counted ten times or more. The chain has TRBV4-1 and TRBJ2-7; the D gene is possibly TRBD1 (6 bases). CDR1 and CDR2 (germline): MGHRA, YSYEKL. With 2 bases removed from V and 6 bases from J, the gap between germline ends came to 11 bases. The CDR3 length is 13 residues. This CDR3 is CASSQMTGSEQYF. The CDR3 DNA is TGCGCCAGCAGCCAAATGACAGGAAGCGAGCAGTACTTC.

In this sample, this clonotype turned up a few times. The gene calls are TRBV7-2 and TRBJ1-1; D is unclear. V was shortened by 2 bases and J by 1 base, with 5 bases between the two germline ends. This CDR3 comprises 13 residues. The germline V gene encodes CDR1 SGHTA and CDR2 FQGNSA. The chain's CDR3 is CASSLSSNTEAFF. DNA of the CDR3: TGTGCCAGCAGCTTAAGTTCGAACACTGAAGCTTTCTTT.